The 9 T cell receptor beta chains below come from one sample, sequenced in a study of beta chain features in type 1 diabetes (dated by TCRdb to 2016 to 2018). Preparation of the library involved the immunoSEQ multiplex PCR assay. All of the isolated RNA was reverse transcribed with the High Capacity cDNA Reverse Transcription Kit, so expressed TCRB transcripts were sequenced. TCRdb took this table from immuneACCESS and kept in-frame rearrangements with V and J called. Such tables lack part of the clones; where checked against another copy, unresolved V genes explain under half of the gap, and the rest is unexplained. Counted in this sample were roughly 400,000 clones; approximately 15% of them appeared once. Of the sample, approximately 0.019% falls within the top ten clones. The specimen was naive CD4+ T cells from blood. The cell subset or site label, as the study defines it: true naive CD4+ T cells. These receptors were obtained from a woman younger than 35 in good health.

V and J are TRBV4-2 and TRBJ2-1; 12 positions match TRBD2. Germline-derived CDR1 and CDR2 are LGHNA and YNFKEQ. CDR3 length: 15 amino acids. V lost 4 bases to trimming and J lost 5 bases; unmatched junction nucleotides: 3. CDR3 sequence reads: CASSRGLAGNNEQFF. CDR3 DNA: TGTGCCAGCAGCCGCGGACTAGCGGGAAACAATGAGCAGTTCTTC.

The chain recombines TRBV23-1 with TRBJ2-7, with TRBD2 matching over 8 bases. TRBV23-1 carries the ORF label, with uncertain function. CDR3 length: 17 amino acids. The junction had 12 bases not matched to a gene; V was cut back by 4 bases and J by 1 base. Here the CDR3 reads CASSLPKREKSSYEQYF. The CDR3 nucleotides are TGCGCCAGCAGTCTCCCCAAGCGGGAGAAAAGTTCCTACGAGCAGTACTTC.

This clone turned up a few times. DNA of the CDR3: TGCGCCAGCTCGGACAGCCTGGAACTGGAAAAACTGTTTTTT. Translating gives CASSDSLELEKLFF. The chain recombines TRBV5-1 with TRBJ1-4, with D tentatively TRBD1 (6 bases). Germline values: CDR1 SGHRS, CDR2 YFSETQ. The CDR3 extends over 14 amino acids. V was clipped by 7 bases and J by 8 bases, with 18 bases between them.

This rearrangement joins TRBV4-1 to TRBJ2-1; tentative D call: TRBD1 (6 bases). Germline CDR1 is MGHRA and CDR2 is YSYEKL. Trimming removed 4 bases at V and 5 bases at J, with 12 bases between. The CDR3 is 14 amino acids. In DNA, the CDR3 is TGCGCCAGCAGCCTACAGGGAACCAACAATGAGCAGTTCTTC. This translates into CASSLQGTNNEQFF.

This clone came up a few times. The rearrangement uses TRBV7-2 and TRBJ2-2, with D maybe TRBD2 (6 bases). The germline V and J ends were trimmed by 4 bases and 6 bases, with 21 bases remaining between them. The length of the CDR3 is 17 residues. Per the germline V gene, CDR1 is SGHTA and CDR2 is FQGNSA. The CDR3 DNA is TGTGCCAGCAGCTCCCCCCGGGCTAGCGCGAGTGCCGGGGAGCTGTTTTTT. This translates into CASSSPRASASAGELFF.

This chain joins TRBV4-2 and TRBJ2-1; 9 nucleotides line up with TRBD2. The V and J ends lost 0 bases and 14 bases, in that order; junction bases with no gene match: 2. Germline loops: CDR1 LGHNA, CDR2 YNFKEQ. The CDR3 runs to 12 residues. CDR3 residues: CASSQDAGGKFF. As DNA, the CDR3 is TGTGCCAGCAGCCAAGACGCGGGAGGGAAGTTCTTC.

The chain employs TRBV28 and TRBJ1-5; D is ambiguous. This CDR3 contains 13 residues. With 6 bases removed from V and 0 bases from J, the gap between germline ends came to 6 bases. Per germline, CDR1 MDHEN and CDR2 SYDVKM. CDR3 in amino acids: CASSQNSNQPQHF. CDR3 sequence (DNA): TGTGCCAGCAGCCAAAATAGCAATCAGCCCCAGCATTTT.

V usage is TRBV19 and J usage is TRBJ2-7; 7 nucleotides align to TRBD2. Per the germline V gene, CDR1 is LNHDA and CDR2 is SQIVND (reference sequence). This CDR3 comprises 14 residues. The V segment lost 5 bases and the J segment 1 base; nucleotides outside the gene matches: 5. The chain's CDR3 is CASSPREASYEQYF. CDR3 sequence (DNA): TGTGCCAGTAGTCCCCGGGAGGCGTCCTACGAGCAGTACTTC.

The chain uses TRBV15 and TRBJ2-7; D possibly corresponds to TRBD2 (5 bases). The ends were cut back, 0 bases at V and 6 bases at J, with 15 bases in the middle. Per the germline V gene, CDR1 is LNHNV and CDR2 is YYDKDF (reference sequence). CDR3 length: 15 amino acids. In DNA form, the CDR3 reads TGTGCCACCAGCAGAGATCTCGGGGTCCCGGGCGAGCAGTACTTC. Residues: CATSRDLGVPGEQYF. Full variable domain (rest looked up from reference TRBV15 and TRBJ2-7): DAMVIQNPRYQVTQFGKPVTLSCSQTLNHNVMYWYQQKSSQAPKLLFHYYDKDFNNEADTPDNFQSRRPNTSFCFLDIRSPGLGDTAMYLCATSRDLGVPGEQYFGPGTRLTVT.